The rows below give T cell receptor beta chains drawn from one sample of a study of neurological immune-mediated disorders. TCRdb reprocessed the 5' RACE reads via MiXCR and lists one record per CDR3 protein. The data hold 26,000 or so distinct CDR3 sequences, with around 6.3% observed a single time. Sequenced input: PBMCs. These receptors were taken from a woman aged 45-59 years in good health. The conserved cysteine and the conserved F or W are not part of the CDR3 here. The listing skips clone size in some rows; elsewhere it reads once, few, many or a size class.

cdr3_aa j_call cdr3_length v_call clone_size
ASSPQSGQPQH TRBJ1-5 11 TRBV7-6 many
ASMQGSSNTEAF TRBJ1-1 12 TRBV19 .
ASSQVSGGSF TRBJ2-1 10 TRBV3-1 many
ASSFSPGEETQY TRBJ2-5 12 TRBV12-3/TRBV12-4 few
ASSLASVGGMNTEAF TRBJ1-1 15 TRBV5-5 many
ASSFERGLLGYT TRBJ1-2 12 TRBV28 many
ASSPGSNTEAF TRBJ1-1 11 TRBV6-5 many
ASSVVAANTGELF TRBJ2-2 13 TRBV9 many
AISPTASNQPQH TRBJ1-5 12 TRBV10-3 medium-sized
ASSFYICSARTGVGNTIY TRBJ1-3 18 TRBV7-2 .
ASSLWTGDEKLF TRBJ1-4 12 TRBV7-2 many
ASSRQGGNEQY TRBJ2-7 11 TRBV7-9 many
ASSTNTEAF TRBJ1-1 9 TRBV3-1 many
ASSPGSSGGGLGF TRBJ2-1 13 TRBV5-1 many
ASSSSGNEQY TRBJ2-7 10 TRBV5-6 many
SAMGRNTGELF TRBJ2-2 11 TRBV20-1 many
ASSTESGRAGTQY TRBJ2-5 13 TRBV28 many
SARDPGGSTDTQY TRBJ2-3 13 TRBV20-1 many
ASSSPGGRAYEQF TRBJ2-1 13 TRBV7-2 many
ASSHYGDLNYGYT TRBJ1-2 13 TRBV3-1 many
SVRDPGQF TRBJ2-1 8 TRBV29-1 many
AISDGGAETDTQY TRBJ2-3 13 TRBV10-3 many
ASSFDRAYEQY TRBJ2-7 11 TRBV5-1 many
ASSQAQGVTGELF TRBJ2-2 13 TRBV14 many
ASNHRGSASEAF TRBJ1-1 12 TRBV7-2 many
ASSPAVGHSGNTIY TRBJ1-3 14 TRBV11-2 many
AIEVLGTEAF TRBJ1-1 10 TRBV10-3 large
AISDYGRSEQY TRBJ2-7 11 TRBV10-3 many
ASYSTLGNTIY TRBJ1-3 11 TRBV3-1 many
ASSNRGVEQF TRBJ2-1 10 TRBV5-1 many
ASRQGTVNSPLH TRBJ1-6 12 TRBV25-1 many
ASSQTGGKGNEQF TRBJ2-1 13 TRBV5-1 many
SARPDRGLDIQY TRBJ2-4 12 TRBV20-1 many
ASSLVATNTGELF TRBJ2-2 13 TRBV12-3/TRBV12-4 many
ASSQVRGATNEQF TRBJ2-1 13 TRBV14 .